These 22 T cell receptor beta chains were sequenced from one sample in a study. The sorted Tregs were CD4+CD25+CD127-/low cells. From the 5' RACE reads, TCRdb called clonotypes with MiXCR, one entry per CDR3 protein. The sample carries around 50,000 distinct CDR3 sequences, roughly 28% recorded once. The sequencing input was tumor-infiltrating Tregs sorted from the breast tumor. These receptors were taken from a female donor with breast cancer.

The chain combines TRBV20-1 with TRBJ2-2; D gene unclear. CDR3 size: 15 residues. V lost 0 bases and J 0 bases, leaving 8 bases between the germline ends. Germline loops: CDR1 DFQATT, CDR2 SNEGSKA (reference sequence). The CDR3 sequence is CSARDSRTNTGELFF. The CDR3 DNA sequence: TGCAGTGCTAGAGATTCCAGGACGAACACCGGGGAGCTGTTTTTT.

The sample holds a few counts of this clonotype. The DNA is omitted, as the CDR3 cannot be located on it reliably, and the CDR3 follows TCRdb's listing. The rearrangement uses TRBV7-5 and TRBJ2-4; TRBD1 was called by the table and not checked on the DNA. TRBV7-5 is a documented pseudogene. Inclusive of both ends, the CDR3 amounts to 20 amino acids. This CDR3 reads CISVPEAGLAGAVAKNIQYF.

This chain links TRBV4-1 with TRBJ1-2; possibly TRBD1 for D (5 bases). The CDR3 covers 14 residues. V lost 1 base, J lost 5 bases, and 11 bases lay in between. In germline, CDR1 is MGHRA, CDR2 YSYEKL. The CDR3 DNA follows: TGCGCCAGCAGCCAAGGTCTCTGGGGGTATGGCTACACCTTC. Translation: CASSQGLWGYGYTF.

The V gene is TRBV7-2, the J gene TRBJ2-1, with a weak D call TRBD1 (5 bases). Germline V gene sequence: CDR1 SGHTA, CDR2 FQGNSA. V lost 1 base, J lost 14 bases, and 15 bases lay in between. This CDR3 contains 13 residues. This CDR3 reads CASSLGGHPQEFF. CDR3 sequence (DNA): TGTGCCAGCAGCTTAGGGGGCCACCCCCAAGAGTTCTTC.

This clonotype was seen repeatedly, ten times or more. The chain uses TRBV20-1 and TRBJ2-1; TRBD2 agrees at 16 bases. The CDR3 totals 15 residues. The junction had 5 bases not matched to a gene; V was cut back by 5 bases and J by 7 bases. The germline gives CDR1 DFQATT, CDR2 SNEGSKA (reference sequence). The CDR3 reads CSAGTSGGAGNEQFF. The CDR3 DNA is TGCAGTGCTGGGACTAGCGGGGGGGCCGGGAATGAGCAGTTCTTC.

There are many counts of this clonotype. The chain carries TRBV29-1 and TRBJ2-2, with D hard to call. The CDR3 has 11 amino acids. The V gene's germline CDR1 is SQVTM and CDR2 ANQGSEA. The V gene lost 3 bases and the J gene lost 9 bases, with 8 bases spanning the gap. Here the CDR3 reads CSVDANRELFF. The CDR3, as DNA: TGCAGCGTTGATGCGAACCGGGAGCTGTTTTTT.

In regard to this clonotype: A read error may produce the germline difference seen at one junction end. The CDR3 loop is CTSSLGGGTDTQYF. In DNA, the CDR3 is TGTACCAGCAGCTTGGGAGGAGGGACAGATACGCAGTATTTT. The V call is TRBV5-4, the J call TRBJ2-3; the D gene is possibly TRBD2 (6 bases). The germline CDR1 and CDR2 sequences are SGHNT and YYREEE (reference sequence). The CDR3 is 14 residues long.

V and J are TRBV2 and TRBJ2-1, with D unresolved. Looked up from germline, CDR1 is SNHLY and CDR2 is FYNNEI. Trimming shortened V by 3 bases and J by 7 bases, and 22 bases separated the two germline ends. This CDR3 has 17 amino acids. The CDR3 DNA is TGTGCCAGCAGTGAGAAGCACTACGAAACCGGGCGGAATGAGCAGTTCTTC. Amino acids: CASSEKHYETGRNEQFF. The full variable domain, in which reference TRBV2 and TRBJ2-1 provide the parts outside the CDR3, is EPEVTQTPSHQVTQMGQEVILRCVPISNHLYFYWYRQILGQKVEFLVSFYNNEISEKSEIFDDQFSVERPDGSNFTLKIRSTKLEDSAMYFCASSEKHYETGRNEQFFGPGTRLTVL.

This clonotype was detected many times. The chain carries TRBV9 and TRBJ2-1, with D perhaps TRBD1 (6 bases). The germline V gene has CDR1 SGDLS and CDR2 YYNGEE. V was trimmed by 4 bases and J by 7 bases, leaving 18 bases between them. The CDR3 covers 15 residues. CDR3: CASSTGTLGRNEQFF. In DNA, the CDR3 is TGTGCCAGCAGCACCGGGACACTCGGGCGGAATGAGCAGTTCTTC.

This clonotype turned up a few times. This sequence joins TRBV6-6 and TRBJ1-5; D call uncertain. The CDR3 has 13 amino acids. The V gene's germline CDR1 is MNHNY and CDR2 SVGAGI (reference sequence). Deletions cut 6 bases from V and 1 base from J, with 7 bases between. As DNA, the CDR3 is TGTGCCAGCAGATCACAAAGCAATCAGCCCCAGCATTTT. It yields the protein CASRSQSNQPQHF.

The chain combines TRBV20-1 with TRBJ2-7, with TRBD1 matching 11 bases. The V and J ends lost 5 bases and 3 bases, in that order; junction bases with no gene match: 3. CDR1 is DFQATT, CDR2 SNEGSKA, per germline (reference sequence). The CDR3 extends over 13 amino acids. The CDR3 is CSAPGTGGYEQYF. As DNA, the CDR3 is TGCAGTGCTCCCGGGACAGGGGGCTACGAGCAGTACTTC.

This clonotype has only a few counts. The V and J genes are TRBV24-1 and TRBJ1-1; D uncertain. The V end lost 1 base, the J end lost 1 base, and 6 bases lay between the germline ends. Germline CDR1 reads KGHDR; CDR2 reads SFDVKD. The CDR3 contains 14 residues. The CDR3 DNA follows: TGTGCCACCAGTGATTTTCAAGGGAACACTGAAGCTTTCTTT. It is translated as CATSDFQGNTEAFF.

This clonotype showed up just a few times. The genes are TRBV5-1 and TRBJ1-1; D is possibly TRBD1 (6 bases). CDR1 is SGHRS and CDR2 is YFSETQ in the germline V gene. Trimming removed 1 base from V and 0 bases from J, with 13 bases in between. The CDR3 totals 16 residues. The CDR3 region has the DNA TGCGCCAGCAGCTTGTACAGGGCCGACATGAACACTGAAGCTTTCTTT. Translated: CASSLYRADMNTEAFF.

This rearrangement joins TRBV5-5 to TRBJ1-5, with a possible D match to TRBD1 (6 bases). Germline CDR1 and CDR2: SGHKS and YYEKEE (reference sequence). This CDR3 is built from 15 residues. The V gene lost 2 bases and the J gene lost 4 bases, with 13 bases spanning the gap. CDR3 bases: TGTGCCAGCAGCTTATACACCGGGACAAATCAGCCCCAGCATTTT. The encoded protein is CASSLYTGTNQPQHF.

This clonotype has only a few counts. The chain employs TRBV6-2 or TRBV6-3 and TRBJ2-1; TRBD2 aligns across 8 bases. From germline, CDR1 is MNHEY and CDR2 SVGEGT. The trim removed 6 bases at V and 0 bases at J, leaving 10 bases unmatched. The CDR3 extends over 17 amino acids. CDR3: CASSRTSGRSSYNEQFF. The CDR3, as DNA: TGTGCCAGCAGCCGTACTAGCGGAAGAAGCTCCTACAATGAGCAGTTCTTC.

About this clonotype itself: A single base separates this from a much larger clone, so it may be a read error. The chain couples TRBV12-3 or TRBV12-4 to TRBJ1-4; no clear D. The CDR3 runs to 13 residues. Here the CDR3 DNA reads TGTGCCAGCAGTTTCTTCCCTAATAAAAAACTGTTTTTT. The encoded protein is CASSFFPNKKLFF.

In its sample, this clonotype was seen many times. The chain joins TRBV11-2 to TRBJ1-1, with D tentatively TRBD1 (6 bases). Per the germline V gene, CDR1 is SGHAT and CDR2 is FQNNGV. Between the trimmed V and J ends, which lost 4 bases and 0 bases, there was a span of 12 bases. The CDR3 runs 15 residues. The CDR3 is CASSWEGQVNTEAFF. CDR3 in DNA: TGTGCCAGCAGCTGGGAGGGACAAGTGAACACTGAAGCTTTCTTT.

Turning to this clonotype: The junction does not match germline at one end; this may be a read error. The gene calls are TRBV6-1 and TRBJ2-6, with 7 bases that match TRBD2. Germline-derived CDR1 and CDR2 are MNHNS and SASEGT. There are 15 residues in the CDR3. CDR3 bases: TGTGCCAGCAGTGAGGGGGGGTCTGGGGCCAACGTCCCGACTTTC. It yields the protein CASSEGGSGANVPTF.

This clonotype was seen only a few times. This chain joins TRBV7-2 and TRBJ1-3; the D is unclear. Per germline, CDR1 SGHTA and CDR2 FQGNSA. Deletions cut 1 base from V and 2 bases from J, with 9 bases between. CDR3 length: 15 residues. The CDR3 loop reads CASSLVAGTGNTIYF. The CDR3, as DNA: TGTGCCAGCAGCTTAGTAGCGGGGACTGGAAACACCATATATTTT.

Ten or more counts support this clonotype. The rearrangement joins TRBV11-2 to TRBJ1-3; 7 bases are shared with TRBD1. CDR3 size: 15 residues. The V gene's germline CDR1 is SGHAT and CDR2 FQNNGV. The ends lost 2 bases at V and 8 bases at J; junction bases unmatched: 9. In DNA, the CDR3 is TGTGCCAGCAGCTTAAAAGACAGGGATCGAGACACCATATATTTT. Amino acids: CASSLKDRDRDTIYF.

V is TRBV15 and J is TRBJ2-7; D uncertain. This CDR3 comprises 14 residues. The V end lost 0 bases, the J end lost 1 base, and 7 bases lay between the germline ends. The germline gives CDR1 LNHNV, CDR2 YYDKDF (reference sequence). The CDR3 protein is CATSRDPQSYEQYF. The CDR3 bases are TGTGCCACCAGCAGAGATCCCCAGTCCTACGAGCAGTACTTC. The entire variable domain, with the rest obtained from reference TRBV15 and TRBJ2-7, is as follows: DAMVIQNPRYQVTQFGKPVTLSCSQTLNHNVMYWYQQKSSQAPKLLFHYYDKDFNNEADTPDNFQSRRPNTSFCFLDIRSPGLGDTAMYLCATSRDPQSYEQYFGPGTRLTVT.

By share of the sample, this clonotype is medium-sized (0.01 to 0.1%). Here the CDR3 reads CASSLEVGEPQYF. In DNA, the CDR3 is TGTGCCAGCAGCTTGGAGGTTGGGGAGCCCCAGTACTTC. The chain links TRBV5-5 to TRBJ2-5; weak D call: TRBD2 (5 bases). This CDR3 is built from 13 residues. Trimming took off 0 bases at V and 9 bases at J, with 12 bases between the two ends. Germline V gene sequence: CDR1 SGHKS, CDR2 YYEKEE (reference sequence).